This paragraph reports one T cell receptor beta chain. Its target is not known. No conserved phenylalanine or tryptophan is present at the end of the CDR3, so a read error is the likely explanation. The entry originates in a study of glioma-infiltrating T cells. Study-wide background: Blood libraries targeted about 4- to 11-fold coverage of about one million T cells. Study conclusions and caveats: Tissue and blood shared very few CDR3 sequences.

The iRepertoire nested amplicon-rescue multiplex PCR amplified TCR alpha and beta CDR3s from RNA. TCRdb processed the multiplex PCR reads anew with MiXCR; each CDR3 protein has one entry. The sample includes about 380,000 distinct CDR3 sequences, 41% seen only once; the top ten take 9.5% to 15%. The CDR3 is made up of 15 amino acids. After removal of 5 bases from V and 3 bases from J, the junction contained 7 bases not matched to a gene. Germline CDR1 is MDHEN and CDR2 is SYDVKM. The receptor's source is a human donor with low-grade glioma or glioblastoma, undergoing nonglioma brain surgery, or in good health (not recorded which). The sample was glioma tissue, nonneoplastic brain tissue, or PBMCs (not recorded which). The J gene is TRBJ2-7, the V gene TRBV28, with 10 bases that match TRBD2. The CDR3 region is CASSVLAGVRYEQYS. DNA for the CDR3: TGTGCCAGCAGTGTTCTAGCGGGAGTGCGCTACGAGCAGTACTCC.